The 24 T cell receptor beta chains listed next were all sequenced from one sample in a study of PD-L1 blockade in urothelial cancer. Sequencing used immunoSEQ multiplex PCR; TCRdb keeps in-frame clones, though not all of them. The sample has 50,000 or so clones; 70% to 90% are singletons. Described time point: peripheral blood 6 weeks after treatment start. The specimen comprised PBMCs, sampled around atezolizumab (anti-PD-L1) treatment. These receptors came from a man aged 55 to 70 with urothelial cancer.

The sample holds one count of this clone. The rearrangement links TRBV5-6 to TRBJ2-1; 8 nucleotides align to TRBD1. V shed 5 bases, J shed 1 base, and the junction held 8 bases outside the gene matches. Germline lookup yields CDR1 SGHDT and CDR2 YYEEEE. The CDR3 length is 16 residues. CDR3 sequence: CASRVIRTGSYNEQFF. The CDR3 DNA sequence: TGTGCCAGCAGGGTCATCAGGACAGGGTCCTACAATGAGCAGTTCTTC. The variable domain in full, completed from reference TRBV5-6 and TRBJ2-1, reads DAGVTQSPTHLIKTRGQQVTLRCSPKSGHDTVSWYQQALGQGPQFIFQYYEEEERQRGNFPDRFSGHQFPNYSSELNVNALLLGDSALYLCASRVIRTGSYNEQFFGPGTRLTVL.

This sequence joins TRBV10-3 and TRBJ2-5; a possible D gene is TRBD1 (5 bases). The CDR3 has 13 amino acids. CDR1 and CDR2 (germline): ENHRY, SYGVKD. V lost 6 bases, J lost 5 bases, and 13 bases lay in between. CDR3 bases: TGTGCCATCAGGGGCGCAGGGCTGGAGACCCAGTACTTC. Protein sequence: CAIRGAGLETQYF.

CDR3 loop: CASSDAGMGFEAFF. The CDR3, as DNA: TGTGCCAGCAGCGACGCGGGCATGGGGTTTGAAGCTTTCTTT. This chain uses TRBV5-6 with TRBJ1-1; D ambiguous. V lost 4 bases to trimming and J lost 7 bases, with 17 bases between them. CDR3 size: 14 residues. The germline V gene encodes CDR1 SGHDT and CDR2 YYEEEE.

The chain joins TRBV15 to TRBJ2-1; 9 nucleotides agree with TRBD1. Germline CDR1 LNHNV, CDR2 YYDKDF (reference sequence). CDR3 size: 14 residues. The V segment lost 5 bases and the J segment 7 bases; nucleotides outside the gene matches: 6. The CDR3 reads CATSLDRGWNEQFF. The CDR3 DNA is TGTGCCACCAGCTTGGACAGGGGCTGGAATGAGCAGTTCTTC.

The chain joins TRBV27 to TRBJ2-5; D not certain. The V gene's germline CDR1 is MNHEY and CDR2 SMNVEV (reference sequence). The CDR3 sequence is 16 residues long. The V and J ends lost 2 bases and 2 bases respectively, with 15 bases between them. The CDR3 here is CASSLTAWAAQETQYF. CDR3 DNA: TGTGCCAGCAGTTTAACCGCCTGGGCAGCTCAAGAGACCCAGTACTTC.

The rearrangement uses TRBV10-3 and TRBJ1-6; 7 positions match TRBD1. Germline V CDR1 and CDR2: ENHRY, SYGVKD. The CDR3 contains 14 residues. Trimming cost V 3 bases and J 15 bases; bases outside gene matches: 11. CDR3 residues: CAISEGDRVLVLHF. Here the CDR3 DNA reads TGTGCCATCAGTGAAGGTGACAGGGTTCTAGTCCTCCACTTT.

CDR3 DNA sequence: TGTGCCAGCAGCTTAGCGCCTGGGGCAGAGCAGTACTTC. Translated, it gives CASSLAPGAEQYF. V gene TRBV7-2 combines with J gene TRBJ2-7; D may be TRBD1 (5 bases). This CDR3 spans 13 amino acids. Germline CDR1 SGHTA, CDR2 FQGNSA. Trimming removed 0 bases at V and 7 bases at J, with 10 bases between.

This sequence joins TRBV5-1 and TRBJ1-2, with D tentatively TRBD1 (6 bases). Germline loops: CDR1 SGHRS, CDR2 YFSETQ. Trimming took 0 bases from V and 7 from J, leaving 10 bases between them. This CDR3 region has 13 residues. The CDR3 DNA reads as TGCGCCAGCAGCTTGGAGGCAGGGGTTGGCTACACCTTC. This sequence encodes CASSLEAGVGYTF.

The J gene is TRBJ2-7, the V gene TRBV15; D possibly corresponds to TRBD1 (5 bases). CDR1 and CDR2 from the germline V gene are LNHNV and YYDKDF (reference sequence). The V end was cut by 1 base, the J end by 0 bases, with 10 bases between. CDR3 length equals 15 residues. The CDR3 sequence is CATSRGQGSSYEQYF. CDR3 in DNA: TGTGCCACCAGCAGAGGGCAGGGTAGCTCCTACGAGCAGTACTTC.

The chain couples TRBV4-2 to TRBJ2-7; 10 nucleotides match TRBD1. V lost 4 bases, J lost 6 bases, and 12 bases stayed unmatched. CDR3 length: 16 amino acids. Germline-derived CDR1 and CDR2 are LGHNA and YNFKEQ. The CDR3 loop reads CASSPAGEGQGSEQYF. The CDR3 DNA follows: TGTGCCAGCAGCCCCGCCGGGGAGGGACAGGGGAGCGAGCAGTACTTC.

The CDR3 DNA follows: TGTGCCAGCAGCTTAGAAGTCCCTAGGGGATCACCCCTCCACTTT. Translation: CASSLEVPRGSPLHF. The V gene is TRBV7-8, the J gene TRBJ1-6; a weak D match, TRBD1 (5 bases). V lost 1 base, J lost 10 bases, and 14 bases lay in between. CDR3 length: 15 amino acids. The germline V gene encodes CDR1 SGHVS and CDR2 FQNEAQ.

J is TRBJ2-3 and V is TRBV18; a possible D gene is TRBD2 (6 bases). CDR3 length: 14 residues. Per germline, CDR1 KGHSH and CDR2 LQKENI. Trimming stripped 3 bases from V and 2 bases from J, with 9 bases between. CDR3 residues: CASSPRGNTDTQYF. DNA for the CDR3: TGTGCCAGCTCACCCCGGGGGAACACAGATACGCAGTATTTT.

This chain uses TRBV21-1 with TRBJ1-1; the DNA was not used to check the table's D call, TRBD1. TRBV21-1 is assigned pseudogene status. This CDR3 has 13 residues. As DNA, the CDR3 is TGTGCCAGCCTCCGGGACAGCAACACTGAAGCTTTCTTT. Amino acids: CASLRDSNTEAFF.

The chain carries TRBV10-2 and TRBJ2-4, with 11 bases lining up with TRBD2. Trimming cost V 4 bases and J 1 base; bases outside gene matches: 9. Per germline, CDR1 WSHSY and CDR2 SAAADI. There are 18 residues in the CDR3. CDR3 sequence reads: CASSVASGGPIAKNIQYF. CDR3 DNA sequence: TGCGCCAGCAGTGTTGCTAGCGGGGGGCCGATTGCCAAAAACATTCAGTACTTC.

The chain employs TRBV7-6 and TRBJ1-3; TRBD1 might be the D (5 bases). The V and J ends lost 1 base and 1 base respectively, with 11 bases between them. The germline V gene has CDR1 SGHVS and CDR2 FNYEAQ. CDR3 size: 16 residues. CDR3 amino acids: CASSLVTVPSGNTIYF. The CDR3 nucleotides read TGTGCCAGCAGCTTAGTGACAGTTCCTTCTGGAAACACCATATATTTT.

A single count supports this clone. As DNA, the CDR3 is TGTGCCAGCAGCTTGGGGCGGACAGGGGCGCGAACTGAAGCTTTCTTT. Translating it yields CASSLGRTGARTEAFF. This sequence joins TRBV5-6 and TRBJ1-1; 9 bases match TRBD1. CDR1 is SGHDT, CDR2 YYEEEE, per germline. This CDR3 has 16 residues. The trim removed 0 bases at V and 5 bases at J, leaving 8 bases unmatched.

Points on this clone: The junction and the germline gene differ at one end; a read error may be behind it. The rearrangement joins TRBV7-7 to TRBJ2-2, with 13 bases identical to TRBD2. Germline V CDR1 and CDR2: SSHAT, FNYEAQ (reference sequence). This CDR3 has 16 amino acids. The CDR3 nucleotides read TGTGCTAGCAGCCGGACTAGCGGGGGGAACACCGGGGAGCTGTTTTTT. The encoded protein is CASSRTSGGNTGELFF.

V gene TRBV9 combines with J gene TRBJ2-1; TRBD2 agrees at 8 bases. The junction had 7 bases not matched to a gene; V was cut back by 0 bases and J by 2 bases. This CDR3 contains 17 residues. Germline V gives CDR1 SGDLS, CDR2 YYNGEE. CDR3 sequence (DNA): TGTGCCAGCAGCGTAGCTGGACTAGCAGGGGCCTACAATGAGCAGTTCTTC. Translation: CASSVAGLAGAYNEQFF.

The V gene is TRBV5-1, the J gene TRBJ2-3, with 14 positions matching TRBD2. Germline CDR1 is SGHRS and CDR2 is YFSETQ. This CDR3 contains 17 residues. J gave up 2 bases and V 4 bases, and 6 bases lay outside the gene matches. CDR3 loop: CASSLWTSGRNTDTQYF. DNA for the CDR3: TGCGCCAGCAGCCTCTGGACTAGCGGGAGGAACACAGATACGCAGTATTTT. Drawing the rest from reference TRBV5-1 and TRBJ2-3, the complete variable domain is KAGVTQTPRYLIKTRGQQVTLSCSPISGHRSVSWYQQTPGQGLQFLFEYFSETQRNKGNFPGRFSGRQFSNSRSEMNVSTLELGDSALYLCASSLWTSGRNTDTQYFGPGTRLTVL.

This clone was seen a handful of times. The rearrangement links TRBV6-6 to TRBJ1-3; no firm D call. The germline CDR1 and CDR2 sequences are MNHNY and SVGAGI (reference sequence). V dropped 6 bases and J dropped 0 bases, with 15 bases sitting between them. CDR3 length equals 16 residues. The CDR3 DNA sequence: TGTGCCAGCAGCCGTAATACCAGGTACTCTGGAAACACCATATATTTT. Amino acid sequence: CASSRNTRYSGNTIYF.

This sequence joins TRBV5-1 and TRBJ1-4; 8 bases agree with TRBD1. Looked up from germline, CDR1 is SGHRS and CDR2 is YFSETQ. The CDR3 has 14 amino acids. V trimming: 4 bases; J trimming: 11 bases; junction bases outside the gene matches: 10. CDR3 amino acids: CASSVDRGNGKLFF. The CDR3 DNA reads TGCGCCAGCAGCGTCGACAGGGGAAATGGGAAACTGTTTTTT.

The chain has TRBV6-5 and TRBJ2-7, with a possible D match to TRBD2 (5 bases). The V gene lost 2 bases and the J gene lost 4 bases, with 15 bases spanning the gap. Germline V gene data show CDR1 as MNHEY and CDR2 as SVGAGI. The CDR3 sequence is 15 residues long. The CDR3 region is CASSYHSGLGYEQYF. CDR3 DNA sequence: TGTGCCAGCAGTTACCACAGCGGTTTGGGTTACGAGCAGTACTTC.

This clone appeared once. In nucleotides, the CDR3 is TGTGCCAGCAGCTCAGTGGTGTTCGGAGGTGAGCAGTTCTTC. Amino acids: CASSSVVFGGEQFF. The chain combines TRBV7-2 with TRBJ2-1, with D possibly being TRBD2 (5 bases). The length of the CDR3 is 14 residues. Trimming took 4 bases from V and 9 from J, leaving 16 bases between them. Per the germline V gene, CDR1 is SGHTA and CDR2 is FQGNSA.

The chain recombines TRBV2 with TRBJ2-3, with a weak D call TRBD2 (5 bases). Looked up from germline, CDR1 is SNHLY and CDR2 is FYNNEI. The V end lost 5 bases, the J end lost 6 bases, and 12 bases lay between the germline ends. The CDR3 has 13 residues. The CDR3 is CASSREREDTQYF. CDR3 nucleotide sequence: TGTGCCAGCAGTAGGGAAAGGGAGGATACGCAGTATTTT. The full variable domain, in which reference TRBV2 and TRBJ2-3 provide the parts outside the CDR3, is EPEVTQTPSHQVTQMGQEVILRCVPISNHLYFYWYRQILGQKVEFLVSFYNNEISEKSEIFDDQFSVERPDGSNFTLKIRSTKLEDSAMYFCASSREREDTQYFGPGTRLTVL.